This T cell receptor (beta chain) was captured by sequencing in a study of early T cells in non-severe SARS-CoV-2 infection. Study in general: The authors sequenced bulk RNA from unsorted whole blood, leaving chains unpaired.

In its sample, this clonotype was seen many times. Its cognate antigen is unknown. Unique molecular identifiers were added to individual cDNA molecules. TCRdb itself ran the 5' RACE reads through MiXCR, one entry per CDR3 protein. The sample gives tens of thousands of distinct CDR3 sequences, roughly 6.3% of which show up once; 5.5% to 6% is in the top ten. Regarding the study as a whole: VDJdb matching favored anti-spike CD8 responses, missing private and CD4 specificities.

The sequence was obtained from an adult who was a healthcare worker with PCR-confirmed SARS-CoV-2 infection or an uninfected control (not recorded which). Sequences were obtained from whole blood.

The chain's CDR3 is CASRITGTGIGYTF. CDR3 bases: TGCGCCAGCAGGATAACCGGGACAGGGATTGGCTACACCTTC. This chain links TRBV10-2 with TRBJ1-2, with 9 bases aligning to TRBD1. CDR1 is WSHSY and CDR2 is SAAADI in the germline V gene. This CDR3 is 14 amino acids long. The junction had 9 bases not matched to a gene; V was cut back by 6 bases and J by 7 bases.